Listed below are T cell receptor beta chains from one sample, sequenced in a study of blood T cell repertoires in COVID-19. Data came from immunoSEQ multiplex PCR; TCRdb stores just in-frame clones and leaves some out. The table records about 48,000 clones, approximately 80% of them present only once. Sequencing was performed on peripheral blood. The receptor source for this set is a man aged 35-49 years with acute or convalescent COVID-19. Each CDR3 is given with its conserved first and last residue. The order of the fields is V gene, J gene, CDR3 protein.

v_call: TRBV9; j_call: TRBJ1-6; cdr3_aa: CASSAETGNYSPLHF
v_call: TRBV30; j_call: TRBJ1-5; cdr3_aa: CAWSGLNSNQPQHF
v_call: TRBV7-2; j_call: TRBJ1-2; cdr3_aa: CASSLGRGLGYGYTF
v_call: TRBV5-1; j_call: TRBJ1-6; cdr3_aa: CASSYSQGKASSPLHF
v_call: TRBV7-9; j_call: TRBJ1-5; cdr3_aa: CASSLSGVGNQPQHF
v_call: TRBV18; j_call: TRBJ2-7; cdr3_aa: CASSPVAGVVDEQYF
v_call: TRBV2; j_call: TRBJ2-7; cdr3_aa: CASTAGGQGAREQYF
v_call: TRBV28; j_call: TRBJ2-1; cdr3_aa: CASRGASNSYNEQFF
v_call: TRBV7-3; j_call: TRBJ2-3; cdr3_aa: CASSTGLSSTDTQYF
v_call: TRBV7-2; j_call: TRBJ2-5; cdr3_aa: CASSSGGTSGGRETQYF
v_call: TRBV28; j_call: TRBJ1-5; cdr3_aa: CASRRGQGANQPQHF
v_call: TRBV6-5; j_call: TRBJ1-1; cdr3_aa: CASSYLGRGLNTEAFF
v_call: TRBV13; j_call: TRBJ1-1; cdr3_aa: CASSPQPGQRAFF
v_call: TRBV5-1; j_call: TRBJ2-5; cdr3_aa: CASSLAGGQETQYF
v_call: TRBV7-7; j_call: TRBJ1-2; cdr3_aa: CASLRDRGHASYGYTF
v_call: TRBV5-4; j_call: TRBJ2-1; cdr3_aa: CASSSPWSGVTEFF
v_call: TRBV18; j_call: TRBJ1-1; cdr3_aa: CASSPQGLTEAFF
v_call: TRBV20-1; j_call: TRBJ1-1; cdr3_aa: CSASRGTGGASFF
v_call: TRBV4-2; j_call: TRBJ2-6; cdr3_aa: CASSHHSGGEGANVLTF
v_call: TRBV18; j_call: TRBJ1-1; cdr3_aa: CASSLNTEAFF
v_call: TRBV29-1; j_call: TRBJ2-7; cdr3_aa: CSPLTRGRDEQYF
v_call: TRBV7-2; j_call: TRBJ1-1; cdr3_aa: CASSLGLKNTEAFF
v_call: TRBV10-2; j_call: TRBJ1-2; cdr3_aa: CASSESPGGIDNYGYTF
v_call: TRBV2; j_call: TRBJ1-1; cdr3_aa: CASSGQGTGAFF
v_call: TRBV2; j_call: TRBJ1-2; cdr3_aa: CASSTGPDYGYTF
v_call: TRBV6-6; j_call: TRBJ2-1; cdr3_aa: CASTPQSGAYNEQFF
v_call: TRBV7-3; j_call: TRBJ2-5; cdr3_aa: CASSLKGLYQETQYF
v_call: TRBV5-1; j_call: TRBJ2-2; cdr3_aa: CATSGTSGDTGELFF
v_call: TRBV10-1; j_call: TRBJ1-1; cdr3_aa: CASSVSKGDTEAFF
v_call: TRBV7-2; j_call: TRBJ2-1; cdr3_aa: CASSPPRGADRYNEQFF
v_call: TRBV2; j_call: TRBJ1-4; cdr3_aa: CASSPGGRGFQFF
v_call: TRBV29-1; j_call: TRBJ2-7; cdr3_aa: CSVLRRQAGRYEQYF
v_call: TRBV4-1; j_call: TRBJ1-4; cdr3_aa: CASSQGTYNEKLFF
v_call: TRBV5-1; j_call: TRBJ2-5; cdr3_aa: CASSLVLRQETQYF
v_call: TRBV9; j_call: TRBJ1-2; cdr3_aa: CASSVEVRTAPYGYTF
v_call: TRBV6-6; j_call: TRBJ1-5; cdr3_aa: CASSTVGSQPQHF
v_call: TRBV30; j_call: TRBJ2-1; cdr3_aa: CAWSDYEGSHNEQFF
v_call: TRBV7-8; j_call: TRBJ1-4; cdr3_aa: CASSLWGRGEKLFF
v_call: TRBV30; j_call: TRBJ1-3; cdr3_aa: CAWSAQGNTIYF
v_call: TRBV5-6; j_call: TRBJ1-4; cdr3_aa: CASSREYRGGEKLFF
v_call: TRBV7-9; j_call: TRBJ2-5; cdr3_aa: CASSFSGRETQYF
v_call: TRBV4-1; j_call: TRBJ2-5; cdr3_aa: CASSQWRGETQYF
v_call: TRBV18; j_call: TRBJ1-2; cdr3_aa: CASSPAERVGGYTF
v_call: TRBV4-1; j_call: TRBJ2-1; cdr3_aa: CASSQVGKQGASYNEQFF
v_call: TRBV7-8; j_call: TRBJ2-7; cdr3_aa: CASSFTGGRGTEQYF
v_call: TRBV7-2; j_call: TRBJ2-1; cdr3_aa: CASSFYRDNEQFF
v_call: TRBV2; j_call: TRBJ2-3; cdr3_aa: CASRQPGQGRDTQYF